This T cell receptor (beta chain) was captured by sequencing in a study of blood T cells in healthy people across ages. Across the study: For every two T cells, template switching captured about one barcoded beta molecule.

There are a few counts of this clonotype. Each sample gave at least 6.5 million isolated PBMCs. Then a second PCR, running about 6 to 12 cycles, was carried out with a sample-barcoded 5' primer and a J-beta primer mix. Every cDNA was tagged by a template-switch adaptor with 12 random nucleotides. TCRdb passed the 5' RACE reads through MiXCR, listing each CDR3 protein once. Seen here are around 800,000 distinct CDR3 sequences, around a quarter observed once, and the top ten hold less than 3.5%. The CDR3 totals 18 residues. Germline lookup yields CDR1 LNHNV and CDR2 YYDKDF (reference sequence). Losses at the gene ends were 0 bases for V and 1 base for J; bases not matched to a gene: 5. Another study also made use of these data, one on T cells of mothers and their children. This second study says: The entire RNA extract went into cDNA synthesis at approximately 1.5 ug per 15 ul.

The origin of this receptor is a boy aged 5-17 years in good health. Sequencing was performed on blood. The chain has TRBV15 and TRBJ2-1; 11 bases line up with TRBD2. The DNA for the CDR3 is TGTGCCACCAGCAGAGAGAACCTAGCGGGGGGTTCCTACAATGAGCAGTTCTTC. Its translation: CATSRENLAGGSYNEQFF.